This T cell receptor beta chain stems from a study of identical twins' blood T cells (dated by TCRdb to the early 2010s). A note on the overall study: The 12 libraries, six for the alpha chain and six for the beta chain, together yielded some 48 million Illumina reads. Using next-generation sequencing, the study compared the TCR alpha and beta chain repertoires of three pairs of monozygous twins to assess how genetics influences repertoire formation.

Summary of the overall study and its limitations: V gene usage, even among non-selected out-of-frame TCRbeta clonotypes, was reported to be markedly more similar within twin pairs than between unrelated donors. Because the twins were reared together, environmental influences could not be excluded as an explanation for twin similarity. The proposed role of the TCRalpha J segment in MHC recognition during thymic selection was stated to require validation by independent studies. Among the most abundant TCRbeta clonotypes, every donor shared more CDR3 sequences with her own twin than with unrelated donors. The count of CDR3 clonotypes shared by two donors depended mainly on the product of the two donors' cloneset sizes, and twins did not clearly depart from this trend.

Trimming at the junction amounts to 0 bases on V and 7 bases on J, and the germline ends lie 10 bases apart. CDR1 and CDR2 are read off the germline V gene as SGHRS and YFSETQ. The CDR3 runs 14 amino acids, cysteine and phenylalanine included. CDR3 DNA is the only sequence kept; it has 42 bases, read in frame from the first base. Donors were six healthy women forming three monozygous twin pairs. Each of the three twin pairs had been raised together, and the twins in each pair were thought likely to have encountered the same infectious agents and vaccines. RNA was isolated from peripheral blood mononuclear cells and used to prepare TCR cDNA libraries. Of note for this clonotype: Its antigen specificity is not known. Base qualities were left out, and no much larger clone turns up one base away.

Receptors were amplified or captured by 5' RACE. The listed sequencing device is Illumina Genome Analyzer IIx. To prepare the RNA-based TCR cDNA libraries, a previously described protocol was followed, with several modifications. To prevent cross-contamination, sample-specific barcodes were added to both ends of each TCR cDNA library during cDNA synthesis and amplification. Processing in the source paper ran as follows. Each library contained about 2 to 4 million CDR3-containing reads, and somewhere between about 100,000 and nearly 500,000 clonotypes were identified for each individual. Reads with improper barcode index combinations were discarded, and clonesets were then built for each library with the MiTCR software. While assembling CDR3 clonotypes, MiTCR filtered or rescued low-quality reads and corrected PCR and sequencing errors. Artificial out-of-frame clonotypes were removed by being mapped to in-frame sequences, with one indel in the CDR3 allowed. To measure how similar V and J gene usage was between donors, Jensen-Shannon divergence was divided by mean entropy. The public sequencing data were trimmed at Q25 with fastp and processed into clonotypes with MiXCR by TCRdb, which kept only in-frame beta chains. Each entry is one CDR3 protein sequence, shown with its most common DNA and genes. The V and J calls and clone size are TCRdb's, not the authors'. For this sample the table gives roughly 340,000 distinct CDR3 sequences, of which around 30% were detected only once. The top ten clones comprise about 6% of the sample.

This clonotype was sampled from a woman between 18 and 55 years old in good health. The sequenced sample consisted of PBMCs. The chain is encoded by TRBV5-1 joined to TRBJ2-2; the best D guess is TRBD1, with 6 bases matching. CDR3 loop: CASSLDRANGELFF. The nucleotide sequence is TGCGCCAGCAGCTTGGACAGGGCGAACGGGGAGCTGTTTTTT.